The 22 T cell receptor beta chains given below trace back to one sample, sequenced in a study of blood T cells in healthy people across ages (dated by TCRdb to the mid-2010s). Libraries were made using 5' RACE. The listed sequencing device is Illumina HiSeq 2500. The second PCR ran for about 6 to 12 cycles and used a J-beta primer mix along with a sample-barcoded 5' primer. TCRdb took the public reads, trimmed them with fastp at Q25, ran MiXCR for clone calling and kept in-frame beta chains. Entries that share a CDR3 protein sequence are merged under the most common genes and DNA. Within this sample are hundreds of thousands of distinct CDR3 sequences, with roughly 58% of them counted one time only. About two fifths of the sample comes from the top ten. The specimen was blood. These receptors all stem from a man between 60 and 75 years old in good health.

This clonotype has just a few counts. Germline is not matched at one junction end, which may reflect a read error. This chain joins TRBV9 and TRBJ1-2; D gene ambiguous. CDR3 size: 13 residues. Germline V gene data show CDR1 as SGDLS and CDR2 as YYNGEE. This CDR3 reads CASSVGQNYGYTF. The CDR3 region has the DNA TGTGCCAGCAGTGTAGGCCAGAACTATGGCTACACCTTC.

The rearrangement joins TRBV20-1 to TRBJ2-3; TRBD2 matches 7 bases. The CDR3 extends over 14 amino acids. J gave up 0 bases and V 5 bases, and 5 bases lay outside the gene matches. Germline assignment: CDR1 DFQATT and CDR2 SNEGSKA (reference sequence). Here the CDR3 DNA reads TGCAGTGCTGCCCGCGGGGGAAGCACAGATACGCAGTATTTT. It yields the protein CSAARGGSTDTQYF.

V gene TRBV6-5 combines with J gene TRBJ2-3; D gene ambiguous. V was shortened by 2 bases and J by 4 bases, with 10 bases between the two germline ends. CDR1 MNHEY and CDR2 SVGAGI come from the germline V gene. The CDR3 is 14 residues long. The CDR3 reads CASSYGPNADTQYF. CDR3 coding DNA: TGTGCCAGCAGTTACGGTCCGAATGCAGATACGCAGTATTTT.

V usage is TRBV29-1 and J usage is TRBJ2-4, with 13 bases aligning to TRBD2. The closer fit of TRBJ2-7 to the DNA end suggests the J call may be wrong. CDR1 and CDR2 (germline): SQVTM, ANQGSEA. This CDR3 is 14 amino acids long. CDR3 nucleotide sequence: TGCAGCGGGGGGACTAGCGGGGCCACCTACGAGCAGTACTTC. Its translation is CSGGTSGATYEQYF.

This chain links TRBV15 with TRBJ2-5; possibly TRBD1 for D (5 bases). The CDR3 runs to 13 residues. Trimming pared 4 bases from V and 5 bases from J, leaving 11 bases between. The germline gives CDR1 LNHNV, CDR2 YYDKDF (reference sequence). CDR3 amino acids: CATSKRGYETQYF. DNA of the CDR3: TGTGCCACCAGCAAAAGGGGCTATGAGACCCAGTACTTC.

This clonotype was recorded a few times. The rearrangement links TRBV2 to TRBJ2-7, with TRBD1 identical over 9 bases. V lost 6 bases and J lost 0; bases outside the gene matches: 6. The germline CDR1 and CDR2 sequences are SNHLY and FYNNEI. This CDR3 has 15 residues. The CDR3 region is CASRNTGGPSYEQYF. CDR3 nucleotides: TGTGCCAGCAGAAACACAGGGGGCCCCTCCTACGAGCAGTACTTC.

The rearrangement joins TRBV7-9 to TRBJ1-1; D gene unclear. The CDR3 spans 13 residues. The germline V gene has CDR1 SEHNR and CDR2 FQNEAQ (reference sequence). V was trimmed by 5 bases and J by 3 bases, leaving 10 bases between them. CDR3 sequence: CASSPFRDTEAFF. DNA for the CDR3: TGTGCCAGCAGCCCCTTCCGGGACACTGAAGCTTTCTTT.

V gene TRBV6-4 combines with J gene TRBJ1-2, with D perhaps TRBD1 (6 bases). The CDR3 has 14 residues. Per the germline V gene, CDR1 is MRHNA and CDR2 is SNTAGT. The V end was cut by 6 bases, the J end by 4 bases, with 15 bases between. The CDR3 loop reads CASREGQDGYGYTF. In nucleotides, the CDR3 is TGTGCCAGCAGGGAGGGACAAGACGGCTATGGCTACACCTTC.

CDR3 region: CASSEGGGHQETQYF. CDR3 sequence (DNA): TGTGCCAGCAGCGAAGGCGGGGGGCACCAAGAGACCCAGTACTTC. This chain links TRBV7-9 with TRBJ2-5; 8 nucleotides agree with TRBD2. After removal of 5 bases from V and 0 bases from J, the junction contained 5 bases not matched to a gene. This CDR3 comprises 15 residues. Germline CDR1 reads SEHNR; CDR2 reads FQNEAQ (reference sequence).

The gene calls are TRBV29-1 and TRBJ2-4; no firm D call. The CDR3 length is 15 residues. The V end was cut by 4 bases, the J end by 0 bases, with 13 bases between. The germline gives CDR1 SQVTM, CDR2 ANQGSEA. CDR3 in amino acids: CSVVAPALAKNIQYF. The DNA of the CDR3 is TGCAGCGTTGTGGCCCCGGCCTTAGCCAAAAACATTCAGTACTTC.

This clonotype was counted only a few times. The chain has TRBV5-1 and TRBJ2-7, with TRBD2 as a possible D gene (6 bases). Germline V CDR1 and CDR2: SGHRS, YFSETQ. V lost 2 bases to trimming and J lost 4 bases, with 19 bases between them. This CDR3 region has 16 residues. The CDR3 loop reads CASSFDPGLASYEQYF. As DNA, the CDR3 is TGCGCCAGCAGCTTCGATCCCGGGCTAGCGTCGTACGAGCAGTACTTC.

This rearrangement joins TRBV7-2 to TRBJ2-4; D is unclear. This CDR3 comprises 13 residues. Germline loops: CDR1 SGHTA, CDR2 FQGNSA. V was shortened by 5 bases and J by 6 bases, with 11 bases between the two germline ends. The CDR3 sequence: CASSVVGINIQYF. Here the CDR3 DNA reads TGTGCCAGCAGCGTAGTAGGGATAAACATTCAGTACTTC.

This clonotype was counted once. The chain couples TRBV29-1 to TRBJ2-5, with TRBD2 as a possible D gene (7 bases). The J call may not be correct, given that the DNA end is closer to TRBJ2-1. CDR1 and CDR2 (germline): SQVTM, ANQGSEA. The CDR3 is 14 residues long. CDR3 amino acids: CSVVNLQGRETQFF. CDR3 nucleotides: TGCAGCGTTGTAAATTTGCAGGGGAGGGAGACCCAGTTCTTC.

The chain carries TRBV20-1 and TRBJ1-2; 11 bases map to TRBD1. The germline V gene encodes CDR1 DFQATT and CDR2 SNEGSKA (reference sequence). The CDR3 is made up of 16 amino acids. The V gene end was trimmed by 1 base and the J gene end by 4 bases; junction bases not matched to a gene: 8. In DNA form, the CDR3 reads TGCAGTGCTAGAGGGTCCGGACAGGGGGCGTTCTATGGCTACACCTTC. Translation: CSARGSGQGAFYGYTF.

V gene TRBV29-1 combines with J gene TRBJ2-4; D remains unclear. V shed 2 bases and J shed 1 base, with 6 bases lying between them. Germline CDR1 is SQVTM and CDR2 is ANQGSEA. This CDR3 contains 13 residues. Here the CDR3 reads CSVELAAKNIQYF. CDR3 sequence (DNA): TGCAGCGTTGAATTGGCTGCCAAAAACATTCAGTACTTC.

This sequence joins TRBV15 and TRBJ1-1; D remains ambiguous. This CDR3 is built from 13 residues. The V gene lost 4 bases and the J gene lost 4 bases, with 10 bases spanning the gap. The V gene's germline CDR1 is LNHNV and CDR2 YYDKDF (reference sequence). The CDR3 region is CATSKGRTTEAFF. CDR3 DNA: TGTGCCACCAGCAAGGGCCGAACCACTGAAGCTTTCTTT.

The V call is TRBV5-1, the J call TRBJ1-2; no clear D gene. The V end lost 4 bases, the J end lost 6 bases, and 10 bases lay between the germline ends. This CDR3 comprises 12 residues. CDR1 is SGHRS and CDR2 is YFSETQ in the germline V gene. CDR3 region: CASSVGGDGYTF. The CDR3 nucleotides read TGCGCCAGCAGCGTTGGTGGGGATGGCTACACCTTC.

The CDR3 DNA sequence: TGTGCCAGCAGCCACAGGGCCCAGAGTGAACAATCGGAGCAGTTCTTC. It encodes CASSHRAQSEQSEQFF. The chain links TRBV6-7 to TRBJ2-1; perhaps TRBD1 as D (6 bases). TRBV6-7 is assigned to the ORF class and has an uncertain function. There are 16 residues in the CDR3. Trimming pared 6 bases from V and 10 bases from J, leaving 25 bases between.

As DNA, the CDR3 is TGTGCCAGTAGTCCGCGACAACGCAATCAGCCCCAGCATTTT. Residues: CASSPRQRNQPQHF. The chain recombines TRBV19 with TRBJ1-5, with D unresolved. V lost 5 bases, J lost 2 bases, and 10 bases lay in between. This CDR3 contains 14 residues. Looked up from germline, CDR1 is LNHDA and CDR2 is SQIVND (reference sequence).

This clonotype was observed a few times. The genes are TRBV5-1 and TRBJ2-7; 9 positions agree with TRBD1. The CDR3 has 15 amino acids. Germline trimming cut 4 bases from V and 0 bases from J; bases unmatched to any gene: 5. Germline-derived CDR1 and CDR2 are SGHRS and YFSETQ. The CDR3 DNA reads as TGCGCCAGCAGCACCGGACAGGGGAACTCCTACGAGCAGTACTTC. Translated, it gives CASSTGQGNSYEQYF. Filled out from reference TRBV5-1 and TRBJ2-7, the complete variable domain reads KAGVTQTPRYLIKTRGQQVTLSCSPISGHRSVSWYQQTPGQGLQFLFEYFSETQRNKGNFPGRFSGRQFSNSRSEMNVSTLELGDSALYLCASSTGQGNSYEQYFGPGTRLTVT.

This chain connects TRBV20-1 to TRBJ2-3; 10 nucleotides match TRBD1. CDR3 length: 17 amino acids. V gave up 3 bases and J gave up 2 bases; unmatched junction bases: 11. The germline CDR1 and CDR2 sequences are DFQATT and SNEGSKA (reference sequence). The CDR3 sequence is CSASGAGTGVVTDTQYF. The CDR3 nucleotides read TGCAGTGCTAGCGGTGCCGGGACAGGGGTAGTCACAGATACGCAGTATTTT.

This sequence joins TRBV9 and TRBJ2-1; TRBD1 is a possible D gene (6 bases). Trimming cost V 3 bases and J 7 bases, with 11 bases left between them. CDR1 and CDR2 (germline): SGDLS, YYNGEE. The CDR3 length is 13 residues. This CDR3 is CASSANQGNEQFF. CDR3 DNA sequence: TGTGCCAGCAGCGCTAACCAGGGGAATGAGCAGTTCTTC.